This T cell receptor beta chain was sequenced during a study of T cells in Graves' hyperthyroidism and ophthalmopathy. Overall study context: The initial diagnosis was the point when peripheral blood was collected, ahead of any treatment. Study outcomes and limitations: Before onset, ophthalmopathy was predicted by the model a median roughly 6.8 months earlier.

As concerns this clonotype: Its cognate antigen is unknown.

With duration under 3 months, ophthalmopathy was active: Clinical Activity Score at least 3, NOSPECS at least 4. Pregnant or lactating patients were excluded, as were those with uncontrolled infection or other autoimmune disease. The CDR3 has 14 amino acids. Germline CDR1 reads DFQATT; CDR2 reads SNEGSKA (reference sequence). Amplified TCR beta CDR3 regions derived from RNA transcripts. The study used the HTBI primer set for a first-round RT-PCR of the TCR CDR3. Via MiXCR, TCRdb re-called the multiplex PCR reads, giving one row per CDR3 protein. The sample lists some 550,000 distinct CDR3 sequences, about a sixth occurring once.

Sequences were obtained from blood. The chain carries TRBV20-1 and TRBJ2-3, with 10 positions matching TRBD2. This TCR came from a woman between 35 and 50 years old with Graves' ophthalmopathy. CDR3 coding DNA: TGCGGCAGTGAGTTAGCGGGAGGCGCAGATACGCAGTATTTT. It encodes CGSELAGGADTQYF.